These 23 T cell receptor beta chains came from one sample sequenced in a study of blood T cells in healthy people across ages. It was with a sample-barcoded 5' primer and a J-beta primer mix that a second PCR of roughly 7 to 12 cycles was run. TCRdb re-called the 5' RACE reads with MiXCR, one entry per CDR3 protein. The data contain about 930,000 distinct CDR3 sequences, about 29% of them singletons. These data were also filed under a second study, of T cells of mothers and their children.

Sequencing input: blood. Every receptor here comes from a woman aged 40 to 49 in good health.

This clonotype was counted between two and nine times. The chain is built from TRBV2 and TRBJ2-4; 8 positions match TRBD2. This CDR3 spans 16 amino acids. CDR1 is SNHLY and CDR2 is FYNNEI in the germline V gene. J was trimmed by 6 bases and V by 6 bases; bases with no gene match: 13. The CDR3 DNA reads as TGTGCCAGCAGGGGGGAGAGCGGGGGCCATTCAAACATTCAGTACTTC. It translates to CASRGESGGHSNIQYF. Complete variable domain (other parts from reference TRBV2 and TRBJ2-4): EPEVTQTPSHQVTQMGQEVILRCVPISNHLYFYWYRQILGQKVEFLVSFYNNEISEKSEIFDDQFSVERPDGSNFTLKIRSTKLEDSAMYFCASRGESGGHSNIQYFGAGTRLSVL.

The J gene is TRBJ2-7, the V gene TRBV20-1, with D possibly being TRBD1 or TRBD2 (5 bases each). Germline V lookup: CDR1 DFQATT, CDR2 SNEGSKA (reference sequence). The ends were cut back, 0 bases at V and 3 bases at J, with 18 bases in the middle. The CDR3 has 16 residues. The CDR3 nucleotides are TGCAGTGCTAGAGATTCCGGGGCAGTGACAAACTACGAGCAGTACTTC. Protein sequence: CSARDSGAVTNYEQYF.

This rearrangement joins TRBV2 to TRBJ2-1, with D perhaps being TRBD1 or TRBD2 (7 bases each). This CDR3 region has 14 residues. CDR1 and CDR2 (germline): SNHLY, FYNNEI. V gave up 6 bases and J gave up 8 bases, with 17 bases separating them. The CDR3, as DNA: TGTGCCAGCAGACTCAGGGGGGGTGTCGATGAGCAGTTCTTC. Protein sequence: CASRLRGGVDEQFF.

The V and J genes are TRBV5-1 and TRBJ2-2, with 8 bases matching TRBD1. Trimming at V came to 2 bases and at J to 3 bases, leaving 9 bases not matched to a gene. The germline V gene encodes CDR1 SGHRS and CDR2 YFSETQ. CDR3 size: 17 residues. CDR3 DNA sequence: TGCGCCAGCAGCTTAGTTCGGACAGGGAGAGACACCGGGGAGCTGTTTTTT. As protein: CASSLVRTGRDTGELFF.

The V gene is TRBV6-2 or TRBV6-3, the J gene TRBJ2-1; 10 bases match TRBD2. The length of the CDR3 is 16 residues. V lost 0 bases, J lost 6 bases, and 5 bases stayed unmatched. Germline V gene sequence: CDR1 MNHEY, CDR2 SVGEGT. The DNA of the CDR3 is TGTGCCAGCAGTTACTCAAGAGCGGGGGGGCTCAATGAGCAGTTCTTC. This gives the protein CASSYSRAGGLNEQFF.

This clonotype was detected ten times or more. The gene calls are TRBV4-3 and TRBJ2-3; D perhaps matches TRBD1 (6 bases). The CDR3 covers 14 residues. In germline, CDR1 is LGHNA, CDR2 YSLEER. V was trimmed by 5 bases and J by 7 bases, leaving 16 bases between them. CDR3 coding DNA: TGCGCCAGCAGCTCCAGAGGACAGTCACATACGCAGTATTTT. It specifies CASSSRGQSHTQYF.

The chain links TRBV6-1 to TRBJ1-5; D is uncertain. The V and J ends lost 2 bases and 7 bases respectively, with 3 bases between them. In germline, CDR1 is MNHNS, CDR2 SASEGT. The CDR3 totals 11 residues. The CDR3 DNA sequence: TGTGCCAGCAGTGAATGGCAGCCCCAGCATTTT. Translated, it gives CASSEWQPQHF.

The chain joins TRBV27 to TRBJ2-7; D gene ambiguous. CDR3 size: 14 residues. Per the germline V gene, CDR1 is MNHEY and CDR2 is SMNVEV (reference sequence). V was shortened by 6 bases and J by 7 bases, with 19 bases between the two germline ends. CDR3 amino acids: CASRSNPGPKEQYF. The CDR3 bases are TGTGCCAGCAGGTCGAATCCGGGCCCCAAAGAGCAGTACTTC.

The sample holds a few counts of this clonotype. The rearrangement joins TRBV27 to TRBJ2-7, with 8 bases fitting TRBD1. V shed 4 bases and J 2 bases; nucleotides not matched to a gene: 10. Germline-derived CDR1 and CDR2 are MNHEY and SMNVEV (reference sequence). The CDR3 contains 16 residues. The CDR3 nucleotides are TGTGCCAGCAGTTCAACCGGAGGACAGGGCCCCTACGAGCAGTACTTC. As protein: CASSSTGGQGPYEQYF.

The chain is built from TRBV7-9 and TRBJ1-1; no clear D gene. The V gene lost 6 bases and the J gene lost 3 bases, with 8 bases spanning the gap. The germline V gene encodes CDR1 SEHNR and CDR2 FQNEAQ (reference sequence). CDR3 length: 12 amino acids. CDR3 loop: CASRAGYTEAFF. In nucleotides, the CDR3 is TGTGCCAGCAGGGCGGGGTACACTGAAGCTTTCTTT.

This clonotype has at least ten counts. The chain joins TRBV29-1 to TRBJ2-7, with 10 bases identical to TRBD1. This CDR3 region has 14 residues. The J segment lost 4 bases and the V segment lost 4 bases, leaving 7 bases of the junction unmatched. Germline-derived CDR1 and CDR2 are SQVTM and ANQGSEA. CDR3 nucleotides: TGCAGCGTTGCAACCGGGACAGGGGTTTACGAGCAGTACTTC. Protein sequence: CSVATGTGVYEQYF.

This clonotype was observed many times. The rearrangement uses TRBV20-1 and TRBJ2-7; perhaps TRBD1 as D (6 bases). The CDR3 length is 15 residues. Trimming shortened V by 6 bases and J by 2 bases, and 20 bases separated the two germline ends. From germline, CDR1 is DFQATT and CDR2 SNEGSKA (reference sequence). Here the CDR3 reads CSAIPQGIYPYEQYF. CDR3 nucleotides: TGCAGTGCGATTCCGCAGGGGATATATCCCTACGAGCAGTACTTC.

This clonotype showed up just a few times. The CDR3 spells CASSPTGDNQPQHF. DNA of the CDR3: TGTGCCAGCAGCCCTACAGGGGACAATCAGCCCCAGCATTTT. The chain recombines TRBV11-2 with TRBJ1-5; 7 bases agree with TRBD1. The germline gives CDR1 SGHAT, CDR2 FQNNGV. The CDR3 covers 14 residues. The V segment lost 5 bases and the J segment 3 bases; nucleotides outside the gene matches: 4.

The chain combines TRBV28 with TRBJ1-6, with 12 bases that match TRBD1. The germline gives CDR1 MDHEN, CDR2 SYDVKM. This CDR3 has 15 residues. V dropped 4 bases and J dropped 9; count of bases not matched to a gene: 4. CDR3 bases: TGTGCCAGCAGTTGGAGGGACAGGGGGCCTTCACCCCTCCACTTT. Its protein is CASSWRDRGPSPLHF.

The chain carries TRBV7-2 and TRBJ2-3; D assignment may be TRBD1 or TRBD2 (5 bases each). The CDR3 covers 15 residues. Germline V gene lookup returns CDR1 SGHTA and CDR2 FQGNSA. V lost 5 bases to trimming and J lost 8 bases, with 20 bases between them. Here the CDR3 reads CASSLGRTTDGTQYF. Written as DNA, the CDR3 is TGTGCCAGCAGCCTGGGACGGACCACTGATGGTACGCAGTATTTT.

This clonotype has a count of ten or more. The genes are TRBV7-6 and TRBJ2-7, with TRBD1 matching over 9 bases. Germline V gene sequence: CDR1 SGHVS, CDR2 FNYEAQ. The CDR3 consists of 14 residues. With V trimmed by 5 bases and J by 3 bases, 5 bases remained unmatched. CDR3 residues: CASSQGDRVYEQYF. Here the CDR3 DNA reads TGTGCCAGCAGCCAAGGGGACAGGGTCTACGAGCAGTACTTC.

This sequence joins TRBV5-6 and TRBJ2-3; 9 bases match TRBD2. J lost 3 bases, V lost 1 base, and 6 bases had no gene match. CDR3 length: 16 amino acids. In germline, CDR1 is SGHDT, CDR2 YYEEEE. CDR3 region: CASSLLGLAGTDTQYF. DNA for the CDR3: TGTGCCAGCAGCTTGCTAGGTCTAGCGGGGACAGATACGCAGTATTTT.

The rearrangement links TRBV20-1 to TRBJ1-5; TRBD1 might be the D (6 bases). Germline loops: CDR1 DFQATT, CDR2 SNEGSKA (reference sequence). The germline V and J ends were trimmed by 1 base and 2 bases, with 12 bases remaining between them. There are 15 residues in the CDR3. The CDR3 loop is CSARGPGHGNQPQHF. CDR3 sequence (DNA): TGCAGTGCTAGAGGTCCGGGACACGGCAATCAGCCCCAGCATTTT.

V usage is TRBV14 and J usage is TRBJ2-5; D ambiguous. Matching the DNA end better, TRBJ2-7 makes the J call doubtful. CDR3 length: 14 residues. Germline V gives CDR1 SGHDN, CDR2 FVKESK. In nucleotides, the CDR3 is TGTGCCAGCAGCCAAGATCTGCGGTCTAACGAGCAGTACTTC. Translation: CASSQDLRSNEQYF.

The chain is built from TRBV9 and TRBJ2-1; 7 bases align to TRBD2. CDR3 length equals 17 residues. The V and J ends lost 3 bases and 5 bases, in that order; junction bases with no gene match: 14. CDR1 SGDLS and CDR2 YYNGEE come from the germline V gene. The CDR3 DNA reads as TGTGCCAGCAGCGGACCGGTTTGGGGGGGGAGCAACAATGAGCAGTTCTTC. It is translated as CASSGPVWGGSNNEQFF.

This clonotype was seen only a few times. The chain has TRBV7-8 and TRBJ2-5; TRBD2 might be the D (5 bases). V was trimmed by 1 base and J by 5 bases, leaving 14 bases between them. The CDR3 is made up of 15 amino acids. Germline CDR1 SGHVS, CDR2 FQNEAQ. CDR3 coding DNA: TGTGCCAGCAGCTTAGGGACGCCGGGGTGGGAGACCCAGTACTTC. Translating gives CASSLGTPGWETQYF.

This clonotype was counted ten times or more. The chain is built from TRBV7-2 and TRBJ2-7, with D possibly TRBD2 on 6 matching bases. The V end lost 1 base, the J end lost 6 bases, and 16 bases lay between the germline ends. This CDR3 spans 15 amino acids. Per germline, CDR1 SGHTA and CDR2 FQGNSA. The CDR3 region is CASSLGGRGYIEQYF. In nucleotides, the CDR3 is TGTGCCAGCAGCTTAGGGGGTCGGGGGTACATCGAGCAGTACTTC.

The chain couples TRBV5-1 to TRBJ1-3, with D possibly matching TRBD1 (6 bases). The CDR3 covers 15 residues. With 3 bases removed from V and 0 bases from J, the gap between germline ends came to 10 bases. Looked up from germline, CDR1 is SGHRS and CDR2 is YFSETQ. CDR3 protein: CASSSTGISGNTIYF. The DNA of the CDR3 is TGCGCCAGCAGCTCGACAGGCATCTCTGGAAACACCATATATTTT.